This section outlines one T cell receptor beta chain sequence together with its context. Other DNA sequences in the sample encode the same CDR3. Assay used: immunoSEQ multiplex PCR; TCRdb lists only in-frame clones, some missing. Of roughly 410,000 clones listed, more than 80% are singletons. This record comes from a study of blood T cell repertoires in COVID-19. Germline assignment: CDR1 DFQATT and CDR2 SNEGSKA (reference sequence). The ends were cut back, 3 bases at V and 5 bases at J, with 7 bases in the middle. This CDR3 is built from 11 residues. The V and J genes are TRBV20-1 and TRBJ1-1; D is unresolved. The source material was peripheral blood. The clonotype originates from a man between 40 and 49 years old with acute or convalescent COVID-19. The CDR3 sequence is CSASGETEAFF. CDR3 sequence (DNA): TGCAGTGCTAGCGGAGAAACTGAAGCTTTCTTT.